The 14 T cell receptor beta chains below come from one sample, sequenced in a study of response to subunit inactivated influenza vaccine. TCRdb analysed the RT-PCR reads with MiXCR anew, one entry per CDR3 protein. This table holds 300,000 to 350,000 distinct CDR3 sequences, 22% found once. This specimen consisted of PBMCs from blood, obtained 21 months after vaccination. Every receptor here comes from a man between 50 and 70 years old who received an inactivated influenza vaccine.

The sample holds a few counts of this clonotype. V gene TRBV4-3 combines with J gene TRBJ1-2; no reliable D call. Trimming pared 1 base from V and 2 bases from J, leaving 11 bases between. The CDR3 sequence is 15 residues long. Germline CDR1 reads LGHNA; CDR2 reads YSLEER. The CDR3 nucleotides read TGCGCCAGCAGCCAAGGGAACTCAAAGAACTATGGCTACACCTTC. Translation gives CASSQGNSKNYGYTF.

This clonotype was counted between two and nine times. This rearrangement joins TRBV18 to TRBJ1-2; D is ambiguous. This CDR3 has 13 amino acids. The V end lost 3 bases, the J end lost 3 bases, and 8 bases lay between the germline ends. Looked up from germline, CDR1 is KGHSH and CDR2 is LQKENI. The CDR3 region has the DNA TGTGCCAGCTCACCGGGTGCGGACTATGGCTACACCTTC. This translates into CASSPGADYGYTF.

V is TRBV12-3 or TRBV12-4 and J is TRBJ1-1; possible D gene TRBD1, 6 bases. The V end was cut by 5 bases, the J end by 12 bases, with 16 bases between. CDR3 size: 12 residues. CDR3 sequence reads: CASSMSTGRTFF. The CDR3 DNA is TGTGCCAGCAGTATGTCGACAGGCAGAACTTTCTTT.

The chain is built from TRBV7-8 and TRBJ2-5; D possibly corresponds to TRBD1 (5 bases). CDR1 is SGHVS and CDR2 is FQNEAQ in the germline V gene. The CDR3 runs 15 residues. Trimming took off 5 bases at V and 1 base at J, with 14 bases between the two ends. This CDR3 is CASSQYTTVQETQYF. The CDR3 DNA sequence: TGTGCCAGCAGCCAATACACGACAGTCCAAGAGACCCAGTACTTC.

CDR3 nucleotides: TGTGCCACCAGTGATGCCCACAGGGATGCCTACACCTTC. Its translation: CATSDAHRDAYTF. The V gene is TRBV24-1, the J gene TRBJ1-2; weak D call: TRBD1 (6 bases). Per the germline V gene, CDR1 is KGHDR and CDR2 is SFDVKD. Trimming took off 3 bases at V and 10 bases at J, with 14 bases between the two ends. CDR3 length: 13 residues.

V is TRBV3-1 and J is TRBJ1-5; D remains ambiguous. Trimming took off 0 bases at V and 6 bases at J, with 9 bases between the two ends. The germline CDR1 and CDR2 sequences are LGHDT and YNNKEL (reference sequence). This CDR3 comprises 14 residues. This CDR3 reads CASSQDLGVQPQHF. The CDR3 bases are TGTGCCAGCAGCCAAGATCTTGGAGTTCAGCCCCAGCATTTT.

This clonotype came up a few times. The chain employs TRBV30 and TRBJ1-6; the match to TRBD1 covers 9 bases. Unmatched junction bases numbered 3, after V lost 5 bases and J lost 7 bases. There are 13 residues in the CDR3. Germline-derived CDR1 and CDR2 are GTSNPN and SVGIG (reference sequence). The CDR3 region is CAWAGTGNSPLHF. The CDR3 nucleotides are TGTGCCTGGGCCGGGACAGGGAATTCACCCCTCCACTTT.

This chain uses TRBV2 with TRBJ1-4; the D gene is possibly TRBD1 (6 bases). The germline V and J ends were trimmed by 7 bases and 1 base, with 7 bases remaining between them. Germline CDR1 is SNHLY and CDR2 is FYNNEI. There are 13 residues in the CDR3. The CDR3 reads CASKGGTNEKLFF. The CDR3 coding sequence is TGTGCCAGCAAGGGGGGAACTAATGAAAAACTGTTTTTT.

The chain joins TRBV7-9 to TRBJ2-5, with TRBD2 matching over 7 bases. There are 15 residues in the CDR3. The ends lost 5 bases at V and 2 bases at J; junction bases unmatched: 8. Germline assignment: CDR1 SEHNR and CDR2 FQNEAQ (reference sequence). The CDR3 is CASSVWTRTQETQYF. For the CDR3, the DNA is TGTGCCAGCAGCGTGTGGACTAGAACACAAGAGACCCAGTACTTC.

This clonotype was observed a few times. The CDR3 bases are TGCGCCAGCAGCCAAGGCGTCGGAGAAGAGACCCAGTACTTC. Translating gives CASSQGVGEETQYF. The chain carries TRBV4-3 and TRBJ2-5, with no clear D. Germline V gene sequence: CDR1 LGHNA, CDR2 YSLEER. The CDR3 consists of 14 residues. The ends were cut back, 1 base at V and 3 bases at J, with 9 bases in the middle.

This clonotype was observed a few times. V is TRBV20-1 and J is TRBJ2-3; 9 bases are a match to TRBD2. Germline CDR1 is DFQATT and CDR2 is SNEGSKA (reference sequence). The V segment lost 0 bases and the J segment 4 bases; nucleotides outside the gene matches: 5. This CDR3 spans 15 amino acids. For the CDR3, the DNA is TGCAGTGCTAGAGAGGGGACTAGCTCGTCAGATACGCAGTATTTT. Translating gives CSAREGTSSSDTQYF.

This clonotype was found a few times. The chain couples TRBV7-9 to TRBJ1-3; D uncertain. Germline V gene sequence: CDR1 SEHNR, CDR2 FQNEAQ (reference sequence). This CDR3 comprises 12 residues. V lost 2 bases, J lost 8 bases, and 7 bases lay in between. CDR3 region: CASSLSSDTIYF. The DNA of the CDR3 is TGTGCCAGCAGCTTAAGTTCGGACACCATATATTTT.

CDR3 in DNA: TGTGCCAGCAGTTTAGCGGGCAGGGGCGAGACCCAGTACTTC. This codes for CASSLAGRGETQYF. The V call is TRBV12-3 or TRBV12-4, the J call TRBJ2-5; TRBD1 is a possible D gene (6 bases). This CDR3 contains 14 residues. V lost 0 bases to trimming and J lost 5 bases, with 10 bases between them.

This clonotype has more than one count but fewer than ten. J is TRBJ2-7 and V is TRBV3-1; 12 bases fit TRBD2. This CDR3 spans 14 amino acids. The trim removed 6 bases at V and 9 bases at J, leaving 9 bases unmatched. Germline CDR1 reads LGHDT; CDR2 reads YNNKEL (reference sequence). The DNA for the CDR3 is TGTGCCAGCAGTCACCGAACTAGCGGGAGGTTGCAGTACTTC. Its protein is CASSHRTSGRLQYF.